A selection of T cell receptor beta chains follows, all from one sample in a study of shared clonotypes between healthy human individuals. Clones were sequenced by immunoSEQ multiplex PCR, and TCRdb holds only the in-frame ones, with some missing. This sample has 2.3 million or so clones, with more than 85% found just once. The sample consisted of naive CD4+ T cells from PBMCs. These receptors were obtained from a man aged 18 to 30 in good health. Some clones in this sample may be carry-over from other donors' samples. Both conserved end residues are part of each CDR3. Each record gives: D gene, clone size, J gene, V gene, CDR3 protein, CDR3 DNA. The D gene is left open where the match is weak. The listing skips clone size in some rows; elsewhere it reads once, few, many or a size class.

D gene: -; clone size: -; J gene: TRBJ2-7; V gene: TRBV29-1; CDR3 protein: CSLQIGWNHEQYF; CDR3 DNA: TGCAGCCTACAGATAGGCTGGAACCACGAGCAGTACTTC
D gene: -; clone size: -; J gene: TRBJ2-2; V gene: TRBV19; CDR3 protein: CASTRGERRITGELFF; CDR3 DNA: TGTGCCAGTACTAGGGGGGAGAGGAGGATCACCGGGGAGCTGTTTTTT
D gene: -; clone size: -; J gene: TRBJ1-2; V gene: TRBV13; CDR3 protein: CASSLGHRAGGYTF; CDR3 DNA: TGTGCCAGCAGCTTAGGCCACAGGGCTGGGGGCTACACCTTC
D gene: TRBD1; clone size: -; J gene: TRBJ2-5; V gene: TRBV7-2; CDR3 protein: CASSWTGIQETQYF; CDR3 DNA: TGTGCCAGCAGCTGGACAGGGATCCAAGAGACCCAGTACTTC
D gene: -; clone size: -; J gene: TRBJ2-7; V gene: TRBV4-1; CDR3 protein: CASSQGSSFYEQYF; CDR3 DNA: TGCGCCAGCAGCCAGGGGTCTAGTTTCTACGAGCAGTACTTC
D gene: TRBD1; clone size: -; J gene: TRBJ2-7; V gene: TRBV18; CDR3 protein: CASSSDRGQAAGQYF; CDR3 DNA: TGTGCCAGCTCATCCGACAGGGGGCAGGCGGCAGGGCAGTACTTC
D gene: -; clone size: -; J gene: TRBJ2-4; V gene: TRBV6-6; CDR3 protein: CASSPPGSHIQYF; CDR3 DNA: TGTGCCAGCAGTCCCCCAGGTTCCCACATTCAGTACTTC
D gene: -; clone size: -; J gene: TRBJ1-1; V gene: TRBV28; CDR3 protein: CASRRQPNTEAFF; CDR3 DNA: TGTGCCAGCAGAAGACAGCCGAACACTGAAGCTTTCTTT
D gene: TRBD1; clone size: -; J gene: TRBJ2-2; V gene: TRBV18; CDR3 protein: CASSPPTGTENTGELFF; CDR3 DNA: TGTGCCAGCTCACCTCCCACCGGGACAGAGAACACCGGGGAGCTGTTTTTT
D gene: TRBD2; clone size: -; J gene: TRBJ2-3; V gene: TRBV5-1; CDR3 protein: CASSSRGSGASTDTQYF; CDR3 DNA: TGCGCCAGCAGCTCCCGCGGTAGCGGGGCTAGCACAGATACGCAGTATTTT
D gene: TRBD1; clone size: -; J gene: TRBJ2-1; V gene: TRBV28; CDR3 protein: CASSLLGQGSYNEQFF; CDR3 DNA: TGTGCCAGCAGTTTACTAGGACAGGGTTCCTACAATGAGCAGTTCTTC
D gene: TRBD2; clone size: once; J gene: TRBJ2-1; V gene: TRBV7-3; CDR3 protein: CASSNGLASSYNEQFF; CDR3 DNA: TGTGCCAGCAGCAATGGACTAGCGTCCTCCTACAATGAGCAGTTCTTC
D gene: -; clone size: once; J gene: TRBJ1-2; V gene: TRBV28; CDR3 protein: CASSGSSNYGYTF; CDR3 DNA: TGTGCCAGCAGTGGCTCCTCTAACTATGGCTACACCTTC
D gene: -; clone size: -; J gene: TRBJ2-6; V gene: TRBV27; CDR3 protein: CASRRTASGGANVLTF; CDR3 DNA: TGTGCCAGCAGGAGAACAGCATCTGGAGGGGCCAACGTCCTGACTTTC
D gene: -; clone size: -; J gene: TRBJ1-1; V gene: TRBV7-3; CDR3 protein: CASSLTLQGGTEAFF; CDR3 DNA: TGTGCCAGCAGCTTAACCTTACAGGGAGGCACTGAAGCTTTCTTT
D gene: -; clone size: -; J gene: TRBJ2-7; V gene: TRBV14; CDR3 protein: CASSQGRNREQYF; CDR3 DNA: TGTGCCAGCAGCCAAGGACGAAATAGGGAGCAGTACTTC
D gene: -; clone size: many; J gene: TRBJ1-2; V gene: TRBV5-6; CDR3 protein: CASSLIDRGYTF; CDR3 DNA: TGTGCCAGCAGCTTGATTGATAGGGGCTACACCTTC
D gene: -; clone size: -; J gene: TRBJ2-3; V gene: TRBV7-2; CDR3 protein: CASSLGRSLGQYF; CDR3 DNA: TGTGCCAGCAGCTTAGGGCGGTCCCTAGGGCAGTATTTT
D gene: -; clone size: -; J gene: TRBJ1-5; V gene: TRBV7-6; CDR3 protein: CASSLGQGNQPQHF; CDR3 DNA: TGTGCCAGCAGCTTAGGTCAGGGTAATCAGCCCCAGCATTTT
D gene: -; clone size: few; J gene: TRBJ1-1; V gene: TRBV6-4; CDR3 protein: CASSASGQPNTEAFF; CDR3 DNA: TGTGCCAGCAGTGCATCCGGACAGCCCAACACTGAAGCTTTCTTT
D gene: -; clone size: -; J gene: TRBJ2-7; V gene: TRBV21-1; CDR3 protein: CASSPAIDYEQYF; CDR3 DNA: TGTGCCAGCAGCCCCGCCATAGACTACGAGCAGTACTTC
D gene: -; clone size: -; J gene: TRBJ2-3; V gene: TRBV28; CDR3 protein: CASSSVGGTRDTQYF; CDR3 DNA: TGTGCCAGCAGTTCGGTGGGGGGCACACGCGATACGCAGTATTTT
D gene: -; clone size: -; J gene: TRBJ2-7; V gene: TRBV28; CDR3 protein: CASSIFQVTWYEQYF; CDR3 DNA: TGTGCCAGCAGCATTTTTCAGGTTACATGGTACGAGCAGTACTTC
D gene: TRBD1; clone size: -; J gene: TRBJ1-3; V gene: TRBV6-5; CDR3 protein: CASSIRGSSGNTIYF; CDR3 DNA: TGTGCCAGCAGCATCAGGGGGTCCTCTGGAAACACCATATATTTT
D gene: -; clone size: -; J gene: TRBJ2-7; V gene: TRBV5-1; CDR3 protein: CASTGTAIGEQYF; CDR3 DNA: TGCGCCAGCACCGGGACGGCAATAGGCGAGCAGTACTTC
D gene: -; clone size: -; J gene: TRBJ2-5; V gene: TRBV15; CDR3 protein: CATSRPLGRLQETQYF; CDR3 DNA: TGTGCCACCAGCAGACCCTTGGGGCGCCTACAAGAGACCCAGTACTTC
D gene: -; clone size: -; J gene: TRBJ2-7; V gene: TRBV7-9; CDR3 protein: CASSLELAEQYF; CDR3 DNA: TGTGCCAGCAGCTTAGAATTGGCGGAGCAGTACTTC
D gene: -; clone size: -; J gene: TRBJ2-7; V gene: TRBV14; CDR3 protein: CASSQDTQGGKQYF; CDR3 DNA: TGTGCCAGCAGCCAAGATACCCAGGGCGGTAAGCAGTACTTC
D gene: -; clone size: -; J gene: TRBJ1-3; V gene: TRBV9; CDR3 protein: CASSVLGVSGNTIYF; CDR3 DNA: TGTGCCAGCAGCGTACTGGGGGTCTCTGGAAACACCATATATTTT
D gene: -; clone size: -; J gene: TRBJ2-6; V gene: TRBV4-1; CDR3 protein: CASSQVRASGANVLTF; CDR3 DNA: TGCGCCAGCAGCCAAGTTAGGGCTTCTGGGGCCAACGTCCTGACTTTC
D gene: -; clone size: -; J gene: TRBJ1-4; V gene: TRBV5-1; CDR3 protein: CASSFSGGIGELFF; CDR3 DNA: TGCGCCAGCAGCTTCTCTGGAGGGATCGGGGAACTGTTTTTT
D gene: -; clone size: -; J gene: TRBJ1-3; V gene: TRBV18; CDR3 protein: CASSQDSGNTIYF; CDR3 DNA: TGTGCCAGCTCACAGGACTCTGGAAACACCATATATTTT
D gene: -; clone size: -; J gene: TRBJ2-3; V gene: TRBV6-6; CDR3 protein: CASSPPQGSGTDTQYF; CDR3 DNA: TGTGCCAGCAGTCCTCCGCAGGGGTCCGGCACAGATACGCAGTATTTT
D gene: -; clone size: -; J gene: TRBJ2-5; V gene: TRBV6-5; CDR3 protein: CASSYYRGTQYF; CDR3 DNA: TGTGCCAGCAGTTATTACCGGGGGACCCAGTACTTC
D gene: TRBD2; clone size: -; J gene: TRBJ2-7; V gene: TRBV11-2; CDR3 protein: CASSFSPHRLAGDEQYF; CDR3 DNA: TGTGCCAGCAGCTTTTCCCCCCACAGACTAGCGGGAGACGAGCAGTACTTC
D gene: -; clone size: -; J gene: TRBJ2-5; V gene: TRBV5-1; CDR3 protein: CASSLAQGKETQYF; CDR3 DNA: TGCGCCAGCAGCTTGGCGCAGGGGAAAGAGACCCAGTACTTC
D gene: -; clone size: -; J gene: TRBJ1-1; V gene: TRBV6-5; CDR3 protein: CATIMDSANTEAFF; CDR3 DNA: TGTGCCACCATAATGGACAGTGCTAACACTGAAGCTTTCTTT
D gene: -; clone size: -; J gene: TRBJ1-2; V gene: TRBV7-9; CDR3 protein: CASSLQGSYGYTF; CDR3 DNA: TGTGCCAGCAGCCTACAGGGATCCTATGGCTACACCTTC
D gene: -; clone size: -; J gene: TRBJ2-1; V gene: TRBV7-6; CDR3 protein: CASSLAWERGYNEQFF; CDR3 DNA: TGTGCCAGCAGCTTAGCTTGGGAGAGGGGCTACAATGAGCAGTTCTTC
D gene: -; clone size: -; J gene: TRBJ2-4; V gene: TRBV29-1; CDR3 protein: CSVEGALNKNIQYF; CDR3 DNA: TGCAGCGTTGAAGGGGCCTTAAACAAAAACATTCAGTACTTC
D gene: -; clone size: -; J gene: TRBJ1-4; V gene: TRBV18; CDR3 protein: CASSRSQGWGEKLFF; CDR3 DNA: TGTGCCAGCTCACGGTCCCAGGGGTGGGGTGAAAAACTGTTTTTT